Sequencing of this T cell receptor beta chain was carried out in a study of T cells in Graves' hyperthyroidism and ophthalmopathy. The wider study: At initial diagnosis, before any treatment had begun, peripheral blood was obtained.

The study excluded patients with uncontrolled infection, other autoimmune disease, pregnancy or lactation. This clonotype has at least ten counts. The antigen remains unidentified. Study results and limitations: A median around 6.4 months before onset, the model predicted ophthalmopathy. Separating ophthalmopathy from stable hyperthyroidism was achieved by a 13 V-J model.

The germline gives CDR1 SGDLS, CDR2 YYNGEE. Trimming cost V 1 base and J 6 bases; bases outside gene matches: 7. CDR3 length equals 15 residues. RNA transcripts were the template for amplifying TCR beta CDR3 regions. Carried out on the TCR CDR3, a first-round RT-PCR used the HTBI primer set. TCRdb redid the calling of the multiplex PCR reads with MiXCR, one entry per CDR3 protein. The table lists approximately 300,000 distinct CDR3 sequences, about 18% of them singletons, with just over 55% in the top ten. Sequenced material: blood. The TCR sequence derives from a woman aged 55-69 years with Graves' ophthalmopathy. The rearrangement uses TRBV9 and TRBJ1-1; TRBD1 matches 9 bases. In DNA form, the CDR3 reads TGTGCCAGCAGCGTAAGTTGGACAGGGGCCCCTGAAGCTTTCTTT. Translating it yields CASSVSWTGAPEAFF.